This section outlines one T cell receptor beta chain sequence together with its context. Its target antigen remains unknown. Base qualities are not provided; no much larger clone lies one nucleotide away. TCRbeta CDR3 regions were amplified from genomic DNA using the immunoSEQ Assay, a bias-controlled multiplex PCR. In the source study's methods: The number of nucleated cells in each sample was estimated by amplification of reference gene primers within the assay. To quantify the absolute abundance of each unique TCRbeta CDR3 rearrangement, sequence reads were collapsed and filtered. For each sample, productive Simpson clonality was calculated by taking the square root of Simpson's diversity index across productive rearrangements. In its TCRdb copy, this immuneACCESS table keeps in-frame sequences only and misses some clones. Where compared with another copy, unresolved V genes explain less than half of these, and the others have no known cause. Clone size and the V and J calls come from that table; the DNA yielded D and trimming. The sample contains 150,000 to 200,000 clones, approximately 90% of them found a single time. In total, the top ten clones hold about 5.3% of the sample.

These data come from a study of blood T cell repertoires in COVID-19 (dated by TCRdb to about 2020). Regarding the complete study: Collaborator samples came from the United States, Italy and Spain and covered acute and convalescent phases of COVID-19. The prospective study material was composed of cDNA or gDNA derived from T cells, B-cell-depleted T cells, or PBMCs. Deeply sampled blood TCRbeta repertoires from subjects exposed to, actively infected with, or recovered from COVID-19 were included in the dataset. The repertoires were made available in a free public database intended to serve as a resource for research on the immune response to SARS-CoV-2. The samples were drawn from two sources: the first 160 participants of the ongoing ImmuneRACE study, and some 1,300 subjects contributed by 6 global collaborators. Nearly every sample came with metadata listing a de-identified subject ID, COVID-19 status, age in years and sex. Where available, HLA class I and class II types were taken from metadata supplied by the sample provider and were not determined by assay-based typing. Results and caveats for the whole study, not just this receptor: The quantity of clinical and demographic metadata differed by source and by participant and was supplied without curation.

In Seattle, one collaborating source enrolled patients while the infection was active and tracked those patients longitudinally over the course of disease. Collaborating institutions collected whole blood in K2EDTA tubes following their own protocols. For TCRbeta analysis, collaborators shipped samples in one of three forms: frozen whole blood, isolated PBMCs, or DNA extracted from either of those sample types. Inclusive of the bounding cysteine and phenylalanine, the CDR3 is 15 residues long. Kept here is only the CDR3 DNA, which spans 45 bases and is read in frame from base 1. Taken from the germline V gene, the CDR1 and CDR2 loops are MNHEY and SVGAGI. The germline ends are 12 bases apart after V is trimmed by 3 bases and J by 0 bases.

The receptor's source is a young man with COVID-19, enrolled during active disease. The sample was peripheral blood. The chain uses TRBV6-5 and TRBJ2-7; the D gene is unclear. The CDR3 loop reads CASSYSSPSSYEQYF. Here is the DNA: TGTGCCAGCAGTTATTCCAGTCCTAGCTCCTACGAGCAGTACTTC.